This T cell receptor beta chain originates from a study of T cells in Graves' hyperthyroidism and ophthalmopathy. Germline V gene data show CDR1 as MDHEN and CDR2 as SYDVKM. The CDR3 is made up of 15 amino acids. The V end was cut by 8 bases, the J end by 7 bases, with 24 bases between. The source material, RNA transcripts, was used to amplify TCR beta CDR3 regions. RT-PCR in the first round (using the HTBI primer set) targeted the TCR CDR3. TCRdb re-called the multiplex PCR reads with MiXCR, one entry per CDR3 protein. The sample has about 360,000 distinct CDR3 sequences, approximately 13% seen once. Ten or more counts support this clonotype.

The sample was blood. The chain has TRBV28 and TRBJ2-7; D perhaps matches TRBD1 (6 bases). The origin of this receptor is a young woman with Graves' hyperthyroidism. The CDR3 protein is CASARGTNRLREQYF. As DNA, the CDR3 is TGTGCCAGCGCTAGGGGGACAAACCGCCTACGGGAGCAGTACTTC.